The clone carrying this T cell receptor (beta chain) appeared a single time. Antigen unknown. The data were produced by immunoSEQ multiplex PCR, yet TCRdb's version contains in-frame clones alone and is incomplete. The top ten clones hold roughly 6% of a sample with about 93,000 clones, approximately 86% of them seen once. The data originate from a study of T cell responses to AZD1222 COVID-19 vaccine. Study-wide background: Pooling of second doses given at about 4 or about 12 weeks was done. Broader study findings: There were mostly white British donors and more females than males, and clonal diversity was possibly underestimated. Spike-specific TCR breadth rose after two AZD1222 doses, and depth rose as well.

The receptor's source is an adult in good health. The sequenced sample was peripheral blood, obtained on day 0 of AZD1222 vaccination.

For the CDR3, the DNA is TGTGCCAGCAGTGAAGCCCAGAAGAACTATGGCTACACCTTC. This gives the protein CASSEAQKNYGYTF. The chain uses TRBV6-1 and TRBJ1-2; no firm D call. The germline CDR1 and CDR2 sequences are MNHNS and SASEGT. The V and J ends lost 0 bases and 2 bases respectively, with 7 bases between them. The CDR3 has 14 amino acids.